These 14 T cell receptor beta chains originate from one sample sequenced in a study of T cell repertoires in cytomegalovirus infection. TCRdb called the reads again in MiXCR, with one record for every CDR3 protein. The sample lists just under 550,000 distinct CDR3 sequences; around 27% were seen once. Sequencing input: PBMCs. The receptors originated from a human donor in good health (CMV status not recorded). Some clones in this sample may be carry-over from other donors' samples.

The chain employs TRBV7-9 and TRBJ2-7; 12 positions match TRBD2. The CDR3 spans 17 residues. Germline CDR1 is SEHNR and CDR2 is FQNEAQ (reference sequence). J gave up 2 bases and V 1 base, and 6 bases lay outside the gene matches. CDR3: CASSLERLAGGTYEQYF. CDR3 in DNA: TGTGCCAGCAGCTTAGAACGGCTAGCGGGAGGGACCTACGAGCAGTACTTC.

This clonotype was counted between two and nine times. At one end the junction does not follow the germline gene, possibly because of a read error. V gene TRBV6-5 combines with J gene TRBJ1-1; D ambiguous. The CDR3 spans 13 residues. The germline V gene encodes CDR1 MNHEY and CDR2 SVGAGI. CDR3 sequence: CASSRDGPSEAFF. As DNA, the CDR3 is TGTGCCAGCAGTCGCGACGGTCCCTCTGAGGCTTTCTTT.

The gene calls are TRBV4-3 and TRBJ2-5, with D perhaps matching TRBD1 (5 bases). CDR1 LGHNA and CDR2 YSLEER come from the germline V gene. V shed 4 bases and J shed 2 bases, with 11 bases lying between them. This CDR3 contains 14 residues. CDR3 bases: TGCGCCAGCAGCCCGGCCGACAGACAAGAGACCCAGTACTTC. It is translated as CASSPADRQETQYF.

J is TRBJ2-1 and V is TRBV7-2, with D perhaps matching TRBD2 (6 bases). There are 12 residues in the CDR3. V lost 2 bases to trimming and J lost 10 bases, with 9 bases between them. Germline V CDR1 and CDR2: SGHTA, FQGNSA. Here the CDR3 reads CASSLSGVEQFF. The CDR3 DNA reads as TGTGCCAGCAGCTTATCGGGGGTGGAGCAGTTCTTC.

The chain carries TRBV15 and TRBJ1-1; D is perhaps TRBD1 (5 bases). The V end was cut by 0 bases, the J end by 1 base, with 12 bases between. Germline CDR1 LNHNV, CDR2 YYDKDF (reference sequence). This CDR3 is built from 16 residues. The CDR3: CATSRDKGRGNTEAFF. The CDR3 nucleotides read TGTGCCACCAGCAGAGATAAGGGACGGGGGAACACTGAAGCTTTCTTT.

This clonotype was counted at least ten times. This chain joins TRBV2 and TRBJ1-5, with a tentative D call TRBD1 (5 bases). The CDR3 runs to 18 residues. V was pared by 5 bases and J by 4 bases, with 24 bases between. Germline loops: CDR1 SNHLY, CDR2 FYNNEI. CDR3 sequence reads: CASSRRLDCGAKNQPQHF. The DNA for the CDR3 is TGTGCCAGCAGTCGCCGACTGGATTGTGGGGCTAAAAATCAGCCCCAGCATTTT.

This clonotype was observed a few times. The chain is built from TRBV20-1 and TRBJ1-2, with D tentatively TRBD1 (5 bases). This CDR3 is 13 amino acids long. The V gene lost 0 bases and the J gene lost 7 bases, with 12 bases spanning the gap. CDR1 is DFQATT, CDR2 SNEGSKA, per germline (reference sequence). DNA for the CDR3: TGCAGTGCTAGAGATGGGGGGAATTCTGGCTACACCTTC. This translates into CSARDGGNSGYTF.

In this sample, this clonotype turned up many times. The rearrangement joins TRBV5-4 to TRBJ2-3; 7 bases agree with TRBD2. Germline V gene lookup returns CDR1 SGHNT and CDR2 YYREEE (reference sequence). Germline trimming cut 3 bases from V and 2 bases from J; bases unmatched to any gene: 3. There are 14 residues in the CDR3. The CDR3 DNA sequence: TGTGCCAGCAGCTCGGGACTACCCACAGATACGCAGTATTTT. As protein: CASSSGLPTDTQYF.

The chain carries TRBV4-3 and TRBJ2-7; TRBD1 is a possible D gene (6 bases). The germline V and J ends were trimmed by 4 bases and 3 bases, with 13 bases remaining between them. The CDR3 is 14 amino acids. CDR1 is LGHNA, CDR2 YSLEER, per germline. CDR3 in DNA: TGCGCCAGCAGCCGGGGTGGGGGCGGCTACGAGCAGTACTTC. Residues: CASSRGGGGYEQYF.

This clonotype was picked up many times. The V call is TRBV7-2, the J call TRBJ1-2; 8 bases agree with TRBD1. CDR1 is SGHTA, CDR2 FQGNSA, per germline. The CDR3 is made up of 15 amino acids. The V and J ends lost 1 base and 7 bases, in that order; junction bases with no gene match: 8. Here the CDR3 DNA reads TGTGCCAGCAGCTTAGGAGGGACAGGAGAGGGTGGCTACACCTTC. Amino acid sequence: CASSLGGTGEGGYTF.

This chain's CDR3 is CASSLSWGTNQPQHF. Written as DNA, the CDR3 is TGTGCCAGCAGTTTATCTTGGGGTACCAATCAGCCCCAGCATTTT. This chain connects TRBV28 to TRBJ1-5; D uncertain. The CDR3 length is 15 residues. The germline CDR1 and CDR2 sequences are MDHEN and SYDVKM. V lost 1 base and J lost 3, with 10 bases in between.

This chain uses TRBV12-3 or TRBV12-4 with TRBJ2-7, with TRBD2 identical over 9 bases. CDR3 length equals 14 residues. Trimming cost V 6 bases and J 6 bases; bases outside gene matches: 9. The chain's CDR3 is CASRISGSRGEQYF. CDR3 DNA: TGTGCCAGCAGAATTAGCGGGAGTAGGGGCGAGCAGTACTTC.

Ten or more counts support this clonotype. The CDR3 is CASTRGGGELFF. DNA of the CDR3: TGTGCCAGCACTAGAGGAGGAGGGGAGCTGTTTTTT. The V call is TRBV7-9, the J call TRBJ2-2, with D perhaps matching TRBD2 (5 bases). This CDR3 contains 12 residues. Germline-derived CDR1 and CDR2 are SEHNR and FQNEAQ (reference sequence). The V end was cut by 7 bases, the J end by 8 bases, with 11 bases between.

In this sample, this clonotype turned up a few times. The CDR3 loop is CASSLGSGLNYGYTF. The CDR3 coding sequence is TGTGCCAGCAGCTTAGGGTCGGGACTTAACTATGGCTACACCTTC. The V call is TRBV7-2, the J call TRBJ1-2; perhaps TRBD1 as D (5 bases). V was shortened by 1 base and J by 1 base, with 10 bases between the two germline ends. Germline CDR1 SGHTA, CDR2 FQGNSA. The CDR3 consists of 15 residues.